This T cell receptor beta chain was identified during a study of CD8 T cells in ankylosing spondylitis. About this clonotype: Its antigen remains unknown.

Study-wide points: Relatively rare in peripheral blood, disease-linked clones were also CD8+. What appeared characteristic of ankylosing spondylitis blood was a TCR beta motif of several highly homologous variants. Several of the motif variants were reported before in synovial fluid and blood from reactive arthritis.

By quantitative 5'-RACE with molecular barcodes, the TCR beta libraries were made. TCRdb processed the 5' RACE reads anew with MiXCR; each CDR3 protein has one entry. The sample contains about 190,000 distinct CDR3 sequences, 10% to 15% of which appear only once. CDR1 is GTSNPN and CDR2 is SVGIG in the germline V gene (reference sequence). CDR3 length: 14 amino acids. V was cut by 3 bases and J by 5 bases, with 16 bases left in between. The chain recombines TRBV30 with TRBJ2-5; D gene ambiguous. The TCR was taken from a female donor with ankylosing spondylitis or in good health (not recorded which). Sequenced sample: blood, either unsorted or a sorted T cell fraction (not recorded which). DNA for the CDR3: TGTGCCTGGAGAGGGTCCCCCGTAGGCGAGACCCAGTACTTC. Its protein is CAWRGSPVGETQYF.